This record covers a single T cell receptor beta chain. The target antigen is unknown. This CDR3 is 16 amino acids long. Trimming cost V 5 bases and J 4 bases, with 18 bases left between them. Germline V lookup: CDR1 SGHVS, CDR2 FNYEAQ. Assay used: immunoSEQ multiplex PCR; TCRdb lists only in-frame clones, some missing. This sample has more than 85,000 clones, with roughly 90% found just once. This sample is drawn from a study of T cell responses to AZD1222 COVID-19 vaccine. The study's findings and limits: Per reports, nearly half of all spike-specific TCRs target regions that are unmutated in variants. When two AZD1222 doses had been given, Spike-specific TCR breadth and depth rose. A mostly white British donor set with more females was recruited, and clonal diversity was possibly underestimated. Seropositive at baseline were only a handful of AZD1222 recipients.

This sample comprised peripheral blood, obtained on day 0 of AZD1222 vaccination. V is TRBV7-6 and J is TRBJ1-5; D possibly corresponds to TRBD1 (6 bases). This sequence originates from an adult in good health. The CDR3 region is CASSLGSGTQNQPQHF. As DNA, the CDR3 is TGTGCCAGCAGCCTTGGCTCCGGGACACAGAATCAGCCCCAGCATTTT.